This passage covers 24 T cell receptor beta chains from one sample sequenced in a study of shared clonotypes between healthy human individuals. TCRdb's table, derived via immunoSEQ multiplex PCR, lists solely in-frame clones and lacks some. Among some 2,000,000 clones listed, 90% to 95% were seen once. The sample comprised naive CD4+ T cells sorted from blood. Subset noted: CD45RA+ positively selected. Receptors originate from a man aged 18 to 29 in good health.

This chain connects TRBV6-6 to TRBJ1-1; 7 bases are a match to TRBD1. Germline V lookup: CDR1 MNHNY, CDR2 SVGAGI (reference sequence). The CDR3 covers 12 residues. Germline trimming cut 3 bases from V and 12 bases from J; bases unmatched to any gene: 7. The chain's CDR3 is CASSYRRGLTFF. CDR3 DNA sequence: TGTGCCAGCAGTTATCGGAGGGGGCTAACTTTCTTT.

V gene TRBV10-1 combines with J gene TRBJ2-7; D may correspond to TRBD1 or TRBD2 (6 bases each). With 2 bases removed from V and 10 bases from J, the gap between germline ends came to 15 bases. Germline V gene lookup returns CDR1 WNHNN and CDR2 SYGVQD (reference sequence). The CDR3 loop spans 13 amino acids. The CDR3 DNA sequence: TGCGCCAGCAGTGAGCCAGGGGAGGTCGGACAGTACTTC. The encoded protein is CASSEPGEVGQYF.

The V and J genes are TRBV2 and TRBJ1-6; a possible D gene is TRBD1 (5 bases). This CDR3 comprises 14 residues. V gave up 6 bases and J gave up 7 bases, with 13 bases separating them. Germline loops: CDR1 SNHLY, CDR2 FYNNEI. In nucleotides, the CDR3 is TGTGCCAGCAGCCCTGGGAGGGACAATTCACCCCTCCACTTT. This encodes CASSPGRDNSPLHF.

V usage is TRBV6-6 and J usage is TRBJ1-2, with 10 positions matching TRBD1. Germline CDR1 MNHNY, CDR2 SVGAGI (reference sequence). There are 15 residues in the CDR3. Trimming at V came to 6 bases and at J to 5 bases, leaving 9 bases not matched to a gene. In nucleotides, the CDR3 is TGTGCCAGCAGCCTCCGACAGGGGGCCGAATATGGCTACACCTTC. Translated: CASSLRQGAEYGYTF.

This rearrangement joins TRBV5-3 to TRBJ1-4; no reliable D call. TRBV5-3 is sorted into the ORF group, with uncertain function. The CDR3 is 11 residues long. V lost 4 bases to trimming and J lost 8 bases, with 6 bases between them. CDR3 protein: CARSRKEKLFF. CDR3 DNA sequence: TGTGCCAGAAGCCGGAAGGAAAAACTGTTTTTT.

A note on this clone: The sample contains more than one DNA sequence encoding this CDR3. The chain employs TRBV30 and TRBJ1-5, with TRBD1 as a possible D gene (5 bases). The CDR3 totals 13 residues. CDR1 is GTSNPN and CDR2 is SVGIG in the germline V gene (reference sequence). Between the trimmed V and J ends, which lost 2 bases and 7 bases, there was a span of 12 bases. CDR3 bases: TGTGCCTGGAGTCCGGGGGTTGCGCAGCCCCAGCATTTT. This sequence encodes CAWSPGVAQPQHF.

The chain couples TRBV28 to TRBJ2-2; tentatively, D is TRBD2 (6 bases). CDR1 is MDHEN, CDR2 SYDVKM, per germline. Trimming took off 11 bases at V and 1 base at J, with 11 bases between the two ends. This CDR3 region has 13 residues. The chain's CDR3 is CAGRTENTGELFF. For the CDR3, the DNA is TGTGCCGGGAGGACCGAGAACACCGGGGAGCTGTTTTTT.

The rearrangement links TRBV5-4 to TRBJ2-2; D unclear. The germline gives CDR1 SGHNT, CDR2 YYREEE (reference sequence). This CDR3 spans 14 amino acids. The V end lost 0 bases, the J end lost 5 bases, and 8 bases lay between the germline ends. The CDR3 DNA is TGTGCCAGCAGCTTGGACAGTCGAACCGGGGAGCTGTTTTTT. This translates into CASSLDSRTGELFF.

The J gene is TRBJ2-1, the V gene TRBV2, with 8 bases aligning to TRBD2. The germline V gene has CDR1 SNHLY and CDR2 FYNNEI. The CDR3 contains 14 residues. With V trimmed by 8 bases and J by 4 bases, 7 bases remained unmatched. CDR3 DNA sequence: TGTGCCAGCCAACCGGGACTAGGGTACAATGAGCAGTTCTTC. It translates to CASQPGLGYNEQFF.

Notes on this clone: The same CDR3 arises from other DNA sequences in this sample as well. CDR3 amino acids: CASSLGQGNTYEQYF. CDR3 nucleotide sequence: TGTGCCAGCAGCCTCGGACAGGGAAACACCTACGAGCAGTACTTC. The rearrangement uses TRBV7-2 and TRBJ2-7; 8 bases are shared with TRBD1. CDR1 SGHTA and CDR2 FQGNSA come from the germline V gene. Germline trimming cut 5 bases from V and 2 bases from J; bases unmatched to any gene: 8. The CDR3 extends over 15 amino acids.

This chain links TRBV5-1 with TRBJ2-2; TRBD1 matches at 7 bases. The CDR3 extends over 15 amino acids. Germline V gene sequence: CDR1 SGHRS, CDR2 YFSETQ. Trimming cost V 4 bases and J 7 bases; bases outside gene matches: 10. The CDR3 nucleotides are TGCGCCAGCAGCCTGCCAGGGGGAACGAGCGGGGAGCTGTTTTTT. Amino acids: CASSLPGGTSGELFF.

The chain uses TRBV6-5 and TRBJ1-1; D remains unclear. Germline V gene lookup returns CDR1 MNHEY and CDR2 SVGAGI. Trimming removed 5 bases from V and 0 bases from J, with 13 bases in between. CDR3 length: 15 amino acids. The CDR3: CASSQDHSMNTEAFF. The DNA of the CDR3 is TGTGCCAGCAGTCAGGATCACTCCATGAACACTGAAGCTTTCTTT.

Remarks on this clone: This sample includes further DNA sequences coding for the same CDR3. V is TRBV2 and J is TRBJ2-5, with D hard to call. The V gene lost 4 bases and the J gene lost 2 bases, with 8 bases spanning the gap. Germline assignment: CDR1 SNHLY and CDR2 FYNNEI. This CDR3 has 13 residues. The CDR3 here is CASSGTVQETQYF. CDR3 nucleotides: TGTGCCAGCAGTGGGACGGTACAAGAGACCCAGTACTTC.

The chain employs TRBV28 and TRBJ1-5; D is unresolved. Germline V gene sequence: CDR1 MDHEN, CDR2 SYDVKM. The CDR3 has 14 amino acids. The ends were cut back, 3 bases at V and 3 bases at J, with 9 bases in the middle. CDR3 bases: TGTGCCAGCAGTTTCAGCGGGTACAATCAGCCCCAGCATTTT. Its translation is CASSFSGYNQPQHF.

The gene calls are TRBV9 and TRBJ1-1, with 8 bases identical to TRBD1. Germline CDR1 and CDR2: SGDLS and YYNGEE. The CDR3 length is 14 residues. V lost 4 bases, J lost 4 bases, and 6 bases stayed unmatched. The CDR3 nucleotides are TGTGCCAGCAGCCGGGGACAGGATCGCACTGAAGCTTTCTTT. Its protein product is CASSRGQDRTEAFF. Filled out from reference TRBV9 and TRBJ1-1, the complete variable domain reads DSGVTQTPKHLITATGQRVTLRCSPRSGDLSVYWYQQSLDQGLQFLIQYYNGEERAKGNILERFSAQQFPDLHSELNLSSLELGDSALYFCASSRGQDRTEAFFGQGTRLTVV.

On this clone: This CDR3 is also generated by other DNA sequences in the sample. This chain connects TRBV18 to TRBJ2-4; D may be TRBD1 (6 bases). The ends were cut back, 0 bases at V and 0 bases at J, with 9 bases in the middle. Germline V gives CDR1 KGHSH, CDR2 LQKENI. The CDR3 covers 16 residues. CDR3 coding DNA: TGTGCCAGCTCACCACCGGGGGCCCTAGCCAAAAACATTCAGTACTTC. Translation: CASSPPGALAKNIQYF. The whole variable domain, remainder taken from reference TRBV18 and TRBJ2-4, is NAGVMQNPRHLVRRRGQEARLRCSPMKGHSHVYWYRQLPEEGLKFMVYLQKENIIDESGMPKERFSAEFPKEGPSILRIQQVVRGDSAAYFCASSPPGALAKNIQYFGAGTRLSVL.

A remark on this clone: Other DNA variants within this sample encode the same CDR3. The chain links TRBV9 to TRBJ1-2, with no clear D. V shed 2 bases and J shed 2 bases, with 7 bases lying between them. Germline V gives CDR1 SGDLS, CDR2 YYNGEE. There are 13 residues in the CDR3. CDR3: CASSVESNYGYTF. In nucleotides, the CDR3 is TGTGCCAGCAGCGTGGAATCGAACTATGGCTACACCTTC. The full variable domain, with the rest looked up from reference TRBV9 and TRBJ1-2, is DSGVTQTPKHLITATGQRVTLRCSPRSGDLSVYWYQQSLDQGLQFLIQYYNGEERAKGNILERFSAQQFPDLHSELNLSSLELGDSALYFCASSVESNYGYTFGSGTRLTVV.

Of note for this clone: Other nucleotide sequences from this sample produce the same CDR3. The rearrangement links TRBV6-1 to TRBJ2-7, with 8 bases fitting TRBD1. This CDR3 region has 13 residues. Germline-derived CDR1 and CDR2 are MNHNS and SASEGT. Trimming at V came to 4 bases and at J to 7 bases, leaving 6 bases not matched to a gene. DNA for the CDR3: TGTGCCAGCAGTGGGCAGGGGGCGGGTGAGCAGTACTTC. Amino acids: CASSGQGAGEQYF.

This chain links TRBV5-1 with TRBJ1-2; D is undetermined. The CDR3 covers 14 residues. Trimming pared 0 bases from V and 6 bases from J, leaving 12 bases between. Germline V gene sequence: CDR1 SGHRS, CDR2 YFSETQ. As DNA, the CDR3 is TGCGCCAGCAGCTTGGGGGCGGCTGTGCATGGCTACACCTTC. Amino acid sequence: CASSLGAAVHGYTF.

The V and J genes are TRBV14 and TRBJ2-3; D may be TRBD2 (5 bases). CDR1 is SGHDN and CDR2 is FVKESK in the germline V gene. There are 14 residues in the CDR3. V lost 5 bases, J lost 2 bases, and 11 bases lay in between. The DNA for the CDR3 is TGTGCCAGCAGCTACGGAGGTAACACAGATACGCAGTATTTT. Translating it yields CASSYGGNTDTQYF.

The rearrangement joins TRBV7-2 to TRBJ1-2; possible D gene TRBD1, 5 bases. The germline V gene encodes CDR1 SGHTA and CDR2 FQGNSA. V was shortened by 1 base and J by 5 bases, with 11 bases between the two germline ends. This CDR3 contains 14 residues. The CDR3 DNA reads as TGTGCCAGCAGCTTAGGTATTGGGGGTTATGGCTACACCTTC. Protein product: CASSLGIGGYGYTF.

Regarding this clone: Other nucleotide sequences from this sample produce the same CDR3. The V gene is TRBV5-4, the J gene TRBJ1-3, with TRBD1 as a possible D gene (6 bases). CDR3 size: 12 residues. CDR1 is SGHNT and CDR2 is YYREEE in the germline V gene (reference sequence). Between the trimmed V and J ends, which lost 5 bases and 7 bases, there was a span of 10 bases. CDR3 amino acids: CASSSQGNTIYF. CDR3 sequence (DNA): TGTGCCAGCAGTTCTCAGGGGAACACCATATATTTT. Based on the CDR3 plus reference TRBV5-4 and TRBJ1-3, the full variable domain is ETGVTQSPTHLIKTRGQQVTLRCSSQSGHNTVSWYQQALGQGPQFIFQYYREEENGRGNFPPRFSGLQFPNYSSELNVNALELDDSALYLCASSSQGNTIYFGEGSWLTVV.

CDR3 DNA sequence: TGTGCCAGCAGTGAACCCCGACAGGGCTTGAACACTGAAGCTTTCTTT. This translates into CASSEPRQGLNTEAFF. This chain joins TRBV2 and TRBJ1-1, with 7 bases aligning to TRBD1. The CDR3 is made up of 16 amino acids. V trimming: 2 bases; J trimming: 0 bases; junction bases outside the gene matches: 6. The germline V gene encodes CDR1 SNHLY and CDR2 FYNNEI.

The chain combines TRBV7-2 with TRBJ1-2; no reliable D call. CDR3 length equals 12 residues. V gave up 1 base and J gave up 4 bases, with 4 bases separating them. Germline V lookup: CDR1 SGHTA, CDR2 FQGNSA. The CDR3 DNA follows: TGTGCCAGCAGCTTAGGGGCCTATGGCTACACCTTC. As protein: CASSLGAYGYTF.